These T cell receptor beta chains were read from a single sample in a study of CD8+ T cells in alopecia areata. Some clones are missing from TCRdb's copy, which holds only in-frame ones; the method was immunoSEQ multiplex PCR. Of some 170,000 clones in the sample, approximately 56% were seen once. The input for sequencing was CD4+ T cells sorted from blood, taken at week 0. The receptors come from a human donor with alopecia areata. Both conserved end residues are part of each CDR3. A D gene is named only where the DNA matches it firmly. Clone size appears in some rows only: once, few, many, or a class for an expanded clone.

J gene | D gene | clone size | V gene | CDR3 DNA | CDR3 protein
TRBJ2-2 | TRBD1 | NA | TRBV6-5 | TGTGCCAGCAGTTACTCGTGGACAGGGATGGACGGGGAGCTGTTTTTT | CASSYSWTGMDGELFF
TRBJ1-5 | NA | few | TRBV30 | TGTGCCTGGAGTGGGGGTGGCAATCAGCCCCAGCATTTT | CAWSGGGNQPQHF
TRBJ1-5 | NA | few | TRBV5-1 | TGCGCCAGCAGCTTGCAGGGAGATAGCAATCAGCCCCAGCATTTT | CASSLQGDSNQPQHF
TRBJ1-6 | NA | NA | TRBV30 | TGTGCCTGGAACCCCTGGGGGGGGATTAAATCACCCCTCCACTTT | CAWNPWGGIKSPLHF
TRBJ2-2 | NA | NA | TRBV6-5 | TGTGCCAGCAGAAGGGTTCCCGGGGAGCTGTTTTTT | CASRRVPGELFF
TRBJ1-1 | TRBD1 | few | TRBV10-3 | TGTGCCATCAGTGGAAGGCAGGGGGCGAACACTGAAGCTTTCTTT | CAISGRQGANTEAFF
TRBJ2-1 | NA | NA | TRBV6-5 | TGTGCCAGCAGTTACTCGGGTGTTGAGCAGTTCTTC | CASSYSGVEQFF
TRBJ2-5 | TRBD2 | NA | TRBV19 | TGTGCCAGTAGCGGATCTAGCGGGGCAAAGGCGGAGACCCAGTACTTC | CASSGSSGAKAETQYF
TRBJ2-4 | TRBD2 | NA | TRBV6-1 | TGTGCCAGCAGTGAAACTAGCGGGGGGAGGGACATTCAGTACTTC | CASSETSGGRDIQYF
TRBJ1-5 | TRBD1 | NA | TRBV6-1 | TGTGCCAGCAGTGATGGACAGGGGCGCGGTCAGCCCCAGCATTTT | CASSDGQGRGQPQHF
TRBJ2-7 | TRBD2 | few | TRBV4-2 | TGTGCCAGCAGCCAAGAAATCCGACTAGCGGGGGGCTACGAGCAGTACTTC | CASSQEIRLAGGYEQYF
TRBJ1-2 | NA | NA | TRBV7-2 | TGTGCCAGCAGCTTACTCTTATCCTCGTATGGCTACACCTTC | CASSLLLSSYGYTF
TRBJ1-5 | NA | NA | TRBV19 | TGTGCCAGTAGTACTCGGAATCAGCCCCAGCATTTT | CASSTRNQPQHF
TRBJ1-2 | NA | NA | TRBV28 | TGTGCCAGCAGTCCCCTCAGGTGGCACTATGGCTACACCTTC | CASSPLRWHYGYTF
TRBJ1-6 | NA | NA | TRBV4-1 | TGCGCCAGCAGCCAGATCGACAGAGACAATTCACCCCTCCACTTT | CASSQIDRDNSPLHF
TRBJ1-2 | TRBD1 | NA | TRBV25-1 | TGTGCCAGCAGTGGACAGGGGGGCAACTATGGCTACACCTTC | CASSGQGGNYGYTF
TRBJ1-6 | NA | NA | TRBV25-1 | TGTGCCAGCAGTAGGGAGTATAATTCACCCCTCCACTTT | CASSREYNSPLHF
TRBJ2-1 | TRBD1 | few | TRBV29-1 | TGCAGCGTAGACAGGGGAAACAATGAGCAGTTCTTC | CSVDRGNNEQFF
TRBJ1-2 | NA | few | TRBV7-3 | TGTGCCAGCAGCTTAACGGCCAACTATGGCTACACCTTC | CASSLTANYGYTF
TRBJ2-7 | TRBD1 | NA | TRBV29-1 | TGCAGCGGTACAGGGGGCGGACTCGGCGAGCAGTACTTC | CSGTGGGLGEQYF
TRBJ1-4 | TRBD1 | few | TRBV2 | TGTGCCAGCAGCACGGGACAGGGGGCTCATAATGAAAAACTGTTTTTT | CASSTGQGAHNEKLFF
TRBJ2-1 | NA | NA | TRBV18 | TGTGCCAGCTCACCTAGGGCCCCCGGGGATGAGCAGTTCTTC | CASSPRAPGDEQFF
TRBJ2-3 | NA | NA | TRBV10-3 | TGTGCCATCGGTCCCTCGGAAACAGATACGCAGTATTTT | CAIGPSETDTQYF
TRBJ2-1 | NA | NA | TRBV6-5 | TGTGCCAGCAGGGGGCTGGGGTACAATGAGCAGTTCTTC | CASRGLGYNEQFF
TRBJ2-2 | NA | NA | TRBV7-3 | TGTGCCAGCAGCTTAGTGGGACCACCGAACACCGGGGAGCTGTTTTTT | CASSLVGPPNTGELFF
TRBJ2-5 | NA | NA | TRBV30 | TGTGCCTGGAGTGTAACTGCGGGGGCGGGGGAGACCCAGTACTTC | CAWSVTAGAGETQYF
TRBJ1-2 | NA | few | TRBV7-2 | TGTGCCAGCACCTTTGGGCCCCTCGGCGGCTACACCTTC | CASTFGPLGGYTF
TRBJ2-1 | TRBD2 | NA | TRBV9 | TGTGCCAGCAGCGTTCTAGCGGGGCAGGGGGGTGAGCAGTTCTTC | CASSVLAGQGGEQFF
TRBJ1-2 | NA | NA | TRBV25-1 | TGTGCCAGCAGTGATTCGGGTGCAGTTCCTGGCTACACCTTC | CASSDSGAVPGYTF
TRBJ2-7 | TRBD2 | once | TRBV2 | TGTGCCTCCAAGAGGGCTAGCGGGAGCTCCTACGAGCAGTACTTC | CASKRASGSSYEQYF
TRBJ1-4 | NA | NA | TRBV29-1 | TGCAGCGTGTGGGCAGGGGTTGAAAAACTGTTTTTT | CSVWAGVEKLFF
TRBJ2-2 | NA | NA | TRBV5-5 | TGTGCCAGCAGCTTGGAGGGTACGAACACCGGGGAGCTGTTTTTT | CASSLEGTNTGELFF
TRBJ1-2 | NA | once | TRBV2 | TGTGCCAGCTCGAATTCGAACGTAGCGGGTGGCTACACCTTC | CASSNSNVAGGYTF
TRBJ1-1 | NA | NA | TRBV5-6 | TGTGCCAGCAGTAAGGTATCGGCTGAAGCTTTCTTT | CASSKVSAEAFF
TRBJ1-1 | NA | NA | TRBV5-1 | TGCGCCAGCAGGGACCCTCTGAACACTGAAGCTTTCTTT | CASRDPLNTEAFF
TRBJ2-7 | NA | NA | TRBV6-5 | TGTGCCAGCAGTTACACCAGGGGCAACGAGCAGTACTTC | CASSYTRGNEQYF
TRBJ1-4 | NA | NA | TRBV25-1 | TGTGCCAGCAGTGAATATGGTCGGGGGCCGTCGGAAAAACTGTTTTTT | CASSEYGRGPSEKLFF